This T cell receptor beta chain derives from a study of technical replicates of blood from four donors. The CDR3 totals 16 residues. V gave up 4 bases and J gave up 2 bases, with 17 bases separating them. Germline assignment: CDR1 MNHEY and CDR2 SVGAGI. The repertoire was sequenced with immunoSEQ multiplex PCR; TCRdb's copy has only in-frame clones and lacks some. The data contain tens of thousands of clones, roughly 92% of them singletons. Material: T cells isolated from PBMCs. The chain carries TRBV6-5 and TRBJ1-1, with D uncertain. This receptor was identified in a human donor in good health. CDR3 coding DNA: TGTGCCAGCAGTTCCCCCCGGGTCTCCGGAAACACTGAAGCTTTCTTT. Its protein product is CASSSPRVSGNTEAFF.